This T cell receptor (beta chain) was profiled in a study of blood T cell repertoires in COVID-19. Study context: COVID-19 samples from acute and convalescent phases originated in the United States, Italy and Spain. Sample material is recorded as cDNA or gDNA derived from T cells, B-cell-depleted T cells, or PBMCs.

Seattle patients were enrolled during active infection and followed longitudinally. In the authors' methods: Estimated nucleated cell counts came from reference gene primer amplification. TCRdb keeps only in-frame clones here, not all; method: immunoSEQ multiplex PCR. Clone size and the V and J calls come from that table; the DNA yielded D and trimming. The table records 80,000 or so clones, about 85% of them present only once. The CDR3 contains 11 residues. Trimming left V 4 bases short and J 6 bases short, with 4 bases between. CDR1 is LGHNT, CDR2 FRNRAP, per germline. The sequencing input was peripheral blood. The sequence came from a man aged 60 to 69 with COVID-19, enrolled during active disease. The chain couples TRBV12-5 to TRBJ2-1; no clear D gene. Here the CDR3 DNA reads TGTGCTAGTGGTTGGAGCAATGAGCAGTTCTTC. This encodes CASGWSNEQFF. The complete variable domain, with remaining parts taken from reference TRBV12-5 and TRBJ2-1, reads DARVTQTPRHKVTEMGQEVTMRCQPILGHNTVFWYRQTMMQGLELLAYFRNRAPLDDSGMPKDRFSAEMPDATLATLKIQPSEPRDSAVYFCASGWSNEQFFGPGTRLTVL.